This entry describes one T cell receptor (beta chain). Then a second PCR, running roughly 7 to 11 cycles, was carried out with a sample-barcoded 5' primer and a J-beta primer mix. A template-switch adaptor containing 12 random nucleotides labeled each cDNA molecule. TCRdb ran MiXCR on the 5' RACE reads and lists one entry per CDR3 protein. The top ten hold approximately 8.7% of the sample, which has hundreds of thousands of distinct CDR3 sequences, less than 25% seen once. These data belong to a study of blood T cells in healthy people across ages. The CDR3 is made up of 15 amino acids. Germline lookup yields CDR1 SGHVS and CDR2 FQNEAQ. Trimming took 1 base from V and 2 from J, leaving 10 bases between them. These data were also filed under a second study, of T cells of mothers and their children. Per that study: Slightly higher but non-significant overlap marked related mother-child pairs versus unrelated pairs.

The sample consisted of blood. The sequence came from a boy under 18 in good health. The chain has TRBV7-8 and TRBJ2-3; D may be TRBD2 (6 bases). This CDR3 reads CASSLERVDTDTQYF. DNA for the CDR3: TGTGCCAGCAGCTTAGAGCGGGTAGACACAGATACGCAGTATTTT.